This is a list of T cell receptor beta chains from one sample in a study of blood T cell repertoires in COVID-19. The protocol was immunoSEQ multiplex PCR, while the TCRdb copy is restricted to in-frame clones and leaves out a portion. This sample has under 300,000 clones, with 86% found just once. Source material: peripheral blood. The source of these receptors is a man older than 75 with acute or convalescent COVID-19. The CDR3 runs from the conserved cysteine through the conserved F or W. Each record gives: V gene, J gene, clone size, D gene, CDR3 DNA, CDR3 protein. A D gene is named only where the DNA matches it firmly. Where a row states a size, it is once, few, many or the class of an expanded clone; other rows omit it.

>TRBV6-2/TRBV6-3|TRBJ2-5|NA|TRBD2
TGTGCCAGCAGTTCTGGAGGGACTAGCGCAGAGACCCAGTACTTC
CASSSGGTSAETQYF
>TRBV6-5|TRBJ1-1|NA|NA
TGTGCCAGCAGTTATAGAGGGTTGAACACTGAAGCTTTCTTT
CASSYRGLNTEAFF
>TRBV10-3|TRBJ1-2|NA|TRBD1
TGTGCCATCAGTGAAGGAGGAGGGGGCCTTTATGGCTACACCTTC
CAISEGGGGLYGYTF
>TRBV5-6|TRBJ1-2|NA|TRBD1
TGTGCCAGCAGCCCGAGGTACAGGGGGGATAACTATGGCTACACCTTC
CASSPRYRGDNYGYTF
>TRBV19|TRBJ1-2|NA|TRBD1
TGTGCCAGTAGTACCCGTTCTTCCGGGACAGAAGGCTATGGCTACACCTTC
CASSTRSSGTEGYGYTF
>TRBV4-3|TRBJ1-6|NA|NA
TGCGCCAGCAGCCAAGATAAGGGGGTGGGCTCACCCCTCCACTTT
CASSQDKGVGSPLHF
>TRBV5-1|TRBJ2-1|NA|NA
TGCGCCAGCAGCATTGCGGGGCAGAAGGATGAGCAGTTCTTC
CASSIAGQKDEQFF
>TRBV28|TRBJ1-5|NA|NA
TGTGCCAGCAGTAAGGGGTCTAGCAATCAGCCCCAGCATTTT
CASSKGSSNQPQHF
>TRBV7-8|TRBJ1-4|few|NA
TGTGCCAGCAGCATGACATGGCAGAATGAAAAACTGTTTTTT
CASSMTWQNEKLFF
>TRBV6-2/TRBV6-3|TRBJ2-1|NA|TRBD2
TGTGCCAGCAGCCGGGACTACCTCCGGGAGTTCTTC
CASSRDYLREFF
>TRBV28|TRBJ1-1|NA|NA
TGTGCCAGCAGGTATGGGGAGGCGAACACTGAAGCTTTCTTT
CASRYGEANTEAFF
>TRBV7-9|TRBJ2-1|NA|TRBD1
TGTGCCAGCAGCGCTATGGGACAGGGGGCCGAATTTCCCTACAATGAGCAGTTCTTC
CASSAMGQGAEFPYNEQFF
>TRBV12-3/TRBV12-4|TRBJ1-5|NA|NA
TGTGCCAGCAGAAGGGGTCCGCAGCCCCAGCATTTT
CASRRGPQPQHF
>TRBV6-5|TRBJ1-5|NA|NA
TGTGCCAGCAGTTACACACAGGGTCGGGCCCAGCATTTT
CASSYTQGRAQHF
>TRBV27|TRBJ2-1|NA|NA
TGTGCCAGCAGAGGAGCCCTTACGGCACCCAATGAGCAGTTCTTC
CASRGALTAPNEQFF
>TRBV24-1|TRBJ2-1|NA|TRBD1
TGTGCCACCAGTGATCCAGACAGGGGCAATGAGCAGTTCTTC
CATSDPDRGNEQFF
>TRBV4-2|TRBJ1-3|NA|NA
TGTGCCAGCAGCCGAGGGGGTTTGGAGAACACCATATATTTT
CASSRGGLENTIYF
>TRBV2|TRBJ2-7|NA|NA
TGTGCCAGCAGCCAGGGAAGACTGCCCTACGAGCAGTACTTC
CASSQGRLPYEQYF
>TRBV7-2|TRBJ2-1|NA|TRBD2
TGTGCCAGCACCACTCAAGGGTCGGGGGGGTCCCCCACAGGTGAGCAGTTCTTC
CASTTQGSGGSPTGEQFF
>TRBV9|TRBJ1-3|NA|NA
TGTGCCAGCAGCGTAGGAGGCATGCTAAACTCTGGAAACACCATATATTTT
CASSVGGMLNSGNTIYF
>TRBV19|TRBJ2-4|NA|NA
TGTGCCAGTGGGCCAAGCCCCAGGGGAAACATTCAGTACTTC
CASGPSPRGNIQYF
>TRBV18|TRBJ2-1|NA|NA
TGTGCCAGCTCACCACCTGGCGGGGAAAGTGAGCAGTTCTTC
CASSPPGGESEQFF
>TRBV29-1|TRBJ2-5|NA|NA
TGCAGCGTTGAAAATCTAGATAGGGAGACCCAGTACTTC
CSVENLDRETQYF
>TRBV11-2|TRBJ2-3|once|NA
TGTGCCAGCAGCTTAGGGAGAACTTCTTCTAGCACAGATACGCAGTATTTT
CASSLGRTSSSTDTQYF
>TRBV27|TRBJ1-1|NA|NA
TGTGCCAGCAGTCCATCGACTAGGTCTGAAGCTTTCTTT
CASSPSTRSEAFF
>TRBV4-3|TRBJ1-1|NA|NA
TGCGCCAGCAGCGAGGAGGCAATGAACACTGAAGCTTTCTTT
CASSEEAMNTEAFF
>TRBV6-5|TRBJ1-1|NA|NA
TGTGCCAGCATTTTAGTCCCCGGGAGGACTGAAGCTTTCTTT
CASILVPGRTEAFF
>TRBV27|TRBJ1-2|few|NA
TGTGCCAGCAGCAAAACAGGGCCGTACGGCTACACCTTC
CASSKTGPYGYTF
>TRBV11-3|TRBJ2-3|NA|TRBD2
TGTGCCAGCAGCCCCCCGGAGCGCGGGAGGGAGAACACAGATACGCAGTATTTT
CASSPPERGRENTDTQYF
>TRBV28|TRBJ2-7|NA|NA
TGTGCCAGCAGTTTCAGGCAACGTTTATCCTACGAGCAGTACTTC
CASSFRQRLSYEQYF
>TRBV5-1|TRBJ2-2|NA|NA
TGCGCCAGCAGCGAAGGAGGGGCTGCCGGGGAGCTGTTTTTT
CASSEGGAAGELFF
>TRBV18|TRBJ2-3|once|NA
TGTGCCAGCTCACCCATGACTGTCTCTAGCACAGATACGCAGTATTTT
CASSPMTVSSTDTQYF
>TRBV2|TRBJ1-4|NA|NA
TGTGCCAGCAGCCAAAGGGGTCCGAATGAAAAACTGTTTTTT
CASSQRGPNEKLFF
>TRBV15|TRBJ1-4|NA|NA
TGTGCCACCAGCAGAGGCCGGGGGGGCGAAAAACTGTTTTTT
CATSRGRGGEKLFF
>TRBV5-1|TRBJ2-1|NA|TRBD2
TGCGCCAGCAGCTTGGCTTTCGGCGGGGGGGCCATTGAGCAGTTCTTC
CASSLAFGGGAIEQFF
>TRBV5-4|TRBJ2-6|NA|NA
TGTGCCAGCAGCTTGGGCAGGGGAGCTGGGGCCAACGTCCTGACTTTC
CASSLGRGAGANVLTF